This TCR beta chain was recorded in a study of T cells expressing NK-cell markers. TCRdb reanalyzed the 5' RACE reads, giving one entry per CDR3 protein sequence and no DNA. Its table records about 260,000 distinct CDR3 sequences. This CDR3 spans 13 amino acids. In germline, CDR1 is SGHRS, CDR2 YFSETQ. Sequencing was done on a sample of blood T cells: a sorted CD56 or NKG2C T cell subset, CD4+ or CD8+ T cells, or bulk PBMC T cells (not recorded which). The receptor was derived from a woman between 18 and 69 years old in good health. The rearrangement links TRBV5-1 to TRBJ2-7; TCRdb returns TRBD1, unconfirmable since there is no DNA. CDR3 region: CASSLGGGFEQYF.